This T cell receptor beta chain was obtained from a study of shared clonotypes between healthy human individuals (dated by TCRdb to the early 2020s). For the study in its entirety: A few men and two women, aged 18 to 49 years, made up the cohort. For each donor, three plates each were used for CD4 naive and CD4 memory, two plates were used for CD8 naive, and one plate was used for CD8 memory. To estimate repertoire size and how much clonotypes are shared between individuals, the study performed deep sequencing of blood TCR repertoires from roughly five healthy adults. Each donor's leukapheresis produced roughly between about 0.9 and 9.5 billion PBMCs. To increase sequencing depth and limit assay-specific biases, TCR repertoire library preparation and sequencing were carried out by different laboratories using diverse techniques. General conclusions and limits of the study: Pairwise subsampling indicated that sequencing depth was expected to affect the degree of clonotype sharing among donors. Only blood was sampled, and tissue TCR repertoires likely differ from those in blood. Incomplete sequencing was indicated by rarefaction of sorted-subset datasets, despite the large sequencing depth. Clonotypes shared by all four sorted-subset donors showed higher generation probabilities than non-shared clonotypes. The genetic and exposure-history diversity represented was limited by the small number of donors. Estimated clonotype richness was generally larger for naive than for memory subsets. Across several donors, approximately 5% of naive CD4, 3% to 3.5% of naive CD8, about 2% of memory CD4, and 0.4% of memory CD8 clonotypes were shared.

On this clone itself: The specificity of this receptor is unknown. Within one base of it there is no much larger clone, and no base qualities were kept.

Using the deep immunoSEQ assay, multiplex PCR amplified TCR CDR3 regions from genomic DNA. Extracted genomic DNA from each cell subset was distributed evenly across all wells of several immunoSEQ 96-well plates, and each plate was treated as a replicate. For sorted subsets, around 200 ng genomic DNA, equal to tens of thousands of T cell genomes, was loaded into each replicate PCR. Purified libraries were measured with a Qubit 3.0 fluorometer, size-checked on a Bioanalyzer 2100, and measured again with the KAPA Library Quantification kit. Every immunoSEQ 96-well plate was sequenced on a dedicated single-read 150-cycle Illumina NextSeq 550 flow cell. Processing in the source paper ran as follows. Because only junctional sequences without quality scores were contained in the immunoSEQ output, filtering matching that applied to full-length reads could not be performed. To assign V/J genes and CDR3, sequences were annotated using PyIR, a Python wrapper for IgBLAST v1.9, with IMGT germline references. Any read was removed if the V/J assignment was weak (E-value above 1e-6), the CDR3 was missing, or the read contained stop codons, out-of-frame junctions, or ambiguous translated residues. V3J clonotypes were defined as sequences sharing the same inferred V gene, J gene, and CDR3 amino acid sequence. The percentage overlap between two repertoires was calculated by dividing the number of shared unique clonotypes by the size of the smaller repertoire. Three approaches were used to assess repertoire richness: RTK rarefaction, the Chao1 estimator, and Recon v2.1 estimates of unobserved clonotypes. Generation probabilities for all TCRbeta clonotypes obtained by the gDNA method from four donors were computed using OLGA. TCRdb took this table from immuneACCESS and kept in-frame rearrangements with V and J called. Such tables lack part of the clones; where checked against another copy, unresolved V genes explain under half of the gap, and the rest is unexplained. Clonal size and the V and J genes are those of that table, whereas D and trimming came from the DNA. Counted in this sample were just over 2,000,000 clones; 85% to 95% of them appeared once. The biggest ten clones account for roughly 0.13% of the sample.

CDR1 SGHNT and CDR2 YYREEE are derived from the germline V gene (reference sequence). Reading from cysteine to phenylalanine, the CDR3 counts 16 amino acids. Only CDR3 DNA is held: 48 bases, read in frame from base 1. V lost 3 bases and J lost 6 bases, and the count of bases not matched to a germline gene is 6. Donors were healthy HIV-negative adults with no recently reported acute infections or vaccinations. All donors were Caucasian adults living in Nashville, Tennessee, USA. CD4+ T cells were enriched through magnetic negative selection, after which naive cells were positively selected on CD45RA and the remaining negative fraction served as the memory subset. After blood collection by leukapheresis, PBMCs were isolated using Ficoll-Histopaque density gradient centrifugation and then cryopreserved in the vapor phase of liquid nitrogen. Purity and quantity of every magnetically sorted T cell population were checked by analytical flow cytometry. Genomic DNA was isolated from every sorted fraction and measured by UV absorbance on a Nanodrop 2000c.

In this chain, TRBV5-4 is recombined with TRBJ2-1, with TRBD2 matching 13 junction bases. The clonotype was recovered from a man aged 18 to 29 in good health. Sequenced: naive CD4+ T cells sorted from blood. The cell subset or site tag for this specimen amounts to: CD45RA+ positively selected. Read as DNA, the sequence is TGTGCCAGCAGCTCTCCGGGACTAGCGGGATTCAATGAGCAGTTCTTC. Its product reads: CASSSPGLAGFNEQFF.